This TCR beta chain is drawn from a study of cytomegalovirus exposure and HLA in healthy donors. CDR3 size: 15 residues. CDR1 SGHVS and CDR2 FNYEAQ come from the germline V gene. V was trimmed by 0 bases and J by 7 bases, leaving 13 bases between them. Study outcomes and limitations: In a later analysis, TCR beta V- and J-gene trimming showed a link to a missense DCLRE1C variant.

The PCR used 60 Vbeta and 13 Jbeta primers. TCRdb's table, derived via immunoSEQ multiplex PCR, lists solely in-frame clones and lacks some. This sample yields some 120,000 clones, of which about four fifths are seen a single time; about 1.8% belongs to the top ten. With respect to this clone: Its specificity is not known.

This sequence joins TRBV7-6 and TRBJ2-1, with D hard to call. What was sequenced was PBMCs. The origin of this receptor is a young man in good health and CMV-seronegative. The CDR3 coding sequence is TGTGCCAGCAGCTTAGCGTCGTATCGAGTAAATGAGCAGTTCTTC. This translates into CASSLASYRVNEQFF.